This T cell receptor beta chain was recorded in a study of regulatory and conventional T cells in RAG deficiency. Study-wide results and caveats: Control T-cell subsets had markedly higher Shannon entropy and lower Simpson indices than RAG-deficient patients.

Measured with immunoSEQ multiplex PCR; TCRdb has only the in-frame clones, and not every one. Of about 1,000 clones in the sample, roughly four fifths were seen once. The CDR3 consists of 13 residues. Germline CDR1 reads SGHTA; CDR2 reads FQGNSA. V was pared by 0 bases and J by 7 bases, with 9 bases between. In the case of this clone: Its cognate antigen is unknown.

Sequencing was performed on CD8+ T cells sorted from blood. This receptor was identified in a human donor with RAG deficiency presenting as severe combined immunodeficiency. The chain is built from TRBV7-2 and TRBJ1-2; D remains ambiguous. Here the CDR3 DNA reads TGTGCCAGCAGCTTAGCCCCCGAGACTGGCTACACCTTC. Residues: CASSLAPETGYTF.